The rows below give T cell receptor beta chains drawn from one sample of a study of blood T cell repertoires in COVID-19. Sequenced by immunoSEQ multiplex PCR; TCRdb stores in-frame clones only, minus some. The data show a few hundred thousand clones, about 85% seen once. Sequences were obtained from peripheral blood. These receptors were taken from a woman under 30 who had recovered from COVID-19. Each CDR3 is given with its conserved first and last residue. The D gene is left open where the match is weak. Size tells how often a clone was seen (once, few, many) or the class of an expanded clone, and some rows leave it out.

clone size	D gene	CDR3 length	V gene	J gene	CDR3 protein	CDR3 DNA
NA	TRBD2	14	TRBV24-1	TRBJ2-1	CATGIAGGSVEQFF	TGTGCCACCGGGATAGCGGGAGGGAGCGTTGAGCAGTTCTTC
few	NA	13	TRBV12-3/TRBV12-4	TRBJ1-1	CASSLVAGYEAFF	TGTGCCAGCAGTTTAGTGGCAGGTTATGAAGCTTTCTTT
once	NA	13	TRBV7-9	TRBJ1-2	CASSLDGGDGYTF	TGTGCCAGCAGCTTAGACGGAGGGGACGGCTACACCTTC
NA	NA	12	TRBV7-2	TRBJ2-1	CASSLGGYEQFF	TGTGCCAGCAGCTTAGGGGGCTATGAGCAGTTCTTC
NA	NA	14	TRBV13	TRBJ2-1	CASSLGDRRSEQFF	TGTGCCAGCAGCTTAGGGGATAGGCGGAGTGAGCAGTTCTTC
NA	NA	15	TRBV18	TRBJ1-1	CASSPIRARNTEAFF	TGTGCCAGCTCACCAATCAGGGCCCGGAACACTGAAGCTTTCTTT
once	TRBD1	14	TRBV7-9	TRBJ2-1	CASSPSRQGREQFF	TGTGCCAGCAGCCCTTCCCGACAGGGCCGAGAGCAGTTCTTC
once	NA	17	TRBV9	TRBJ2-2	CASSTPWREGETGELFF	TGTGCCAGCAGCACCCCATGGAGGGAAGGCGAGACCGGGGAGCTGTTTTTT
many	TRBD2	15	TRBV24-1	TRBJ2-7	CATSEGAGGPYEQYF	TGTGCCACCAGTGAGGGAGCGGGAGGGCCGTACGAGCAGTACTTC
NA	TRBD1	14	TRBV27	TRBJ1-6	CASSRTGPNSPLHF	TGTGCCAGCAGCCGGACAGGGCCTAATTCACCCCTCCACTTT
NA	NA	14	TRBV5-1	TRBJ1-3	CASSPRTDWNTIYF	TGCGCCAGCAGCCCCAGGACAGACTGGAACACCATATATTTT
NA	TRBD2	17	TRBV7-2	TRBJ2-3	CASSSTIYSGGKDTQYF	TGTGCCAGCAGCTCAACCATCTACTCGGGAGGGAAAGATACGCAGTATTTT
NA	NA	12	TRBV30	TRBJ1-2	CAWRGADYGYTF	TGTGCCTGGAGGGGGGCAGACTATGGCTACACCTTC
NA	TRBD1	16	TRBV7-8	TRBJ2-7	CASSRDSRQGAYEQYF	TGTGCCAGCAGCCGAGATTCCCGACAGGGGGCCTACGAGCAGTACTTC
NA	NA	13	TRBV19	TRBJ1-1	CASFRGGNTEAFF	TGTGCCAGCTTCAGGGGTGGCAACACTGAAGCTTTCTTT
NA	NA	15	TRBV7-9	TRBJ1-6	CASSLGHRYNSPLHF	TGTGCCAGCAGCTTAGGACACCGATATAATTCACCCCTCCACTTT
NA	TRBD1	16	TRBV30	TRBJ1-6	CAWSVPDRAYNSPLHF	TGTGCCTGGAGTGTACCCGACAGGGCGTATAATTCACCCCTCCACTTT
once	NA	15	TRBV7-6	TRBJ2-7	CASSPGRGSPEEQYF	TGTGCCAGCAGCCCAGGCCGGGGGAGCCCCGAGGAGCAGTACTTC
NA	TRBD2	14	TRBV20-1	TRBJ2-5	CSASLNSGRETQYF	TGCAGTGCTAGTTTAAATAGCGGGAGGGAGACCCAGTACTTC
NA	TRBD1	14	TRBV3-1/TRBV3-2	TRBJ1-1	CASSQVRTGAEAFF	TGTGCCAGCAGCCAAGTCAGGACAGGGGCTGAAGCTTTCTTT
NA	NA	11	TRBV11-2	TRBJ2-7	CASSLVDEQYF	TGTGCCAGCAGCTTAGTCGACGAGCAGTACTTC
NA	NA	16	TRBV7-2	TRBJ2-7	CASSPGGRTVNVEQYF	TGTGCCAGCAGCCCGGGAGGTAGGACAGTTAACGTCGAGCAGTACTTC
NA	NA	13	TRBV19	TRBJ1-1	CASSTGLNTEAFF	TGTGCCAGTAGCACAGGCCTAAACACTGAAGCTTTCTTT
NA	NA	16	TRBV27	TRBJ2-2	CASSSPGNWETGELFF	TGTGCCAGCAGTTCCCCGGGGAATTGGGAGACCGGGGAGCTGTTTTTT
few	NA	14	TRBV14	TRBJ2-3	CASSQDSKRDTQYF	TGTGCCAGCAGCCAAGATAGTAAGCGGGATACGCAGTATTTT
NA	NA	13	TRBV2	TRBJ1-2	CASSEGGVRGYTF	TGTGCCAGCAGTGAGGGAGGGGTTAGGGGCTACACCTTC
NA	NA	12	TRBV3-1/TRBV3-2	TRBJ1-2	CASSQGPPGYTF	TGTGCCAGCAGCCAAGGGCCTCCTGGCTACACCTTC
NA	NA	14	TRBV6-5	TRBJ2-1	CASSAAERVSEQFF	TGTGCCAGCAGCGCAGCTGAGCGGGTCAGTGAGCAGTTCTTC
few	TRBD2	15	TRBV7-9	TRBJ2-7	CASSPGTSGRWEQYF	TGTGCCAGCAGCCCGGGGACTAGCGGGAGATGGGAGCAGTACTTC
once	NA	15	TRBV19	TRBJ2-7	CASSIARSRGYEQYF	TGTGCCAGTAGTATAGCCCGATCGCGGGGTTACGAGCAGTACTTC
NA	TRBD2	16	TRBV5-5	TRBJ2-7	CASSLWEREFPYEQYF	TGTGCCAGCAGCTTGTGGGAGCGGGAGTTCCCCTACGAGCAGTACTTC
NA	TRBD1	14	TRBV5-1	TRBJ2-7	CASSPGQLVYEQYF	TGCGCCAGCAGCCCGGGACAGCTTGTCTACGAGCAGTACTTC
once	NA	14	TRBV5-1	TRBJ2-1	CASSLGGRGNEQFF	TGCGCCAGCAGCTTGGGAGGGAGGGGGAATGAGCAGTTCTTC
NA	TRBD2	14	TRBV4-2	TRBJ2-7	CASSPTSAPYEQYF	TGTGCCAGCAGCCCCACTAGCGCGCCCTACGAGCAGTACTTC
NA	TRBD2	14	TRBV14	TRBJ2-7	CASSQDRLAGGQYF	TGTGCCAGCAGCCAAGACCGGCTAGCGGGAGGGCAGTACTTC
NA	NA	15	TRBV5-4	TRBJ2-5	CASSFGTRTEETQYF	TGTGCCAGCAGCTTTGGGACAAGGACTGAAGAGACCCAGTACTTC
NA	NA	15	TRBV5-1	TRBJ2-3	CASSLSTRGTDTQYF	TGCGCCAGCAGCTTGTCTACCCGAGGCACAGATACGCAGTATTTT
NA	NA	14	TRBV27	TRBJ1-1	CASTPLTGNTEAFF	TGTGCCAGCACCCCACTAACAGGGAACACTGAAGCTTTCTTT
NA	NA	14	TRBV10-3	TRBJ1-3	CAISERGSGNTIYF	TGTGCCATCAGTGAGAGGGGCTCTGGAAACACCATATATTTT
NA	TRBD2	15	TRBV27	TRBJ2-5	CASSLELAGVETQYF	TGTGCCAGCAGTTTGGAACTAGCGGGTGTGGAGACCCAGTACTTC
once	NA	16	TRBV25-1	TRBJ1-1	CASSEMGTGPTTEAFF	TGTGCCAGCAGTGAAATGGGCACAGGGCCCACCACTGAAGCTTTCTTT
NA	NA	14	TRBV7-6	TRBJ1-1	CASSLAAGVTEAFF	TGTGCCAGCAGCTTAGCCGCCGGGGTTACTGAAGCTTTCTTT
NA	TRBD1	14	TRBV7-9	TRBJ2-1	CASDRQGADNEQFF	TGTGCCAGCGATCGGCAGGGGGCAGACAATGAGCAGTTCTTC
NA	TRBD2	16	TRBV3-1/TRBV3-2	TRBJ2-7	CASSRRLAGGRNEQYF	TGTGCCAGCAGCCGTCGACTAGCGGGAGGGCGGAACGAGCAGTACTTC
NA	TRBD2	14	TRBV29-1	TRBJ2-2	CSVDPGGDTGELFF	TGCAGCGTTGACCCGGGAGGAGACACCGGGGAGCTGTTTTTT
NA	TRBD1	16	TRBV4-1	TRBJ1-1	CASSQEIQGAGTEAFF	TGCGCCAGCAGCCAAGAAATACAGGGGGCTGGCACTGAAGCTTTCTTT
NA	NA	15	TRBV9	TRBJ2-1	CASSNRDSVTNEQFF	TGTGCCAGCAGCAACCGGGACTCGGTGACCAATGAGCAGTTCTTC
few	NA	13	TRBV4-3	TRBJ2-7	CASSQGSSYEQYF	TGCGCCAGCAGCCAAGGCAGCTCCTACGAGCAGTACTTC
NA	NA	16	TRBV6-5	TRBJ2-1	CASSYRWTGQGYEQFF	TGTGCCAGCAGTTACAGGTGGACCGGGCAGGGGTATGAGCAGTTCTTC
NA	NA	13	TRBV6-2/TRBV6-3	TRBJ2-2	CASSSGIAGELFF	TGTGCCAGCAGTTCAGGGATCGCCGGGGAGCTGTTTTTT
NA	TRBD1	13	TRBV27	TRBJ1-5	CASAWTGDQPQHF	TGTGCCAGCGCCTGGACAGGGGACCAGCCCCAGCATTTT
NA	TRBD1	19	TRBV11-2	TRBJ2-4	CASSLTSRSVDRAKNIQYF	TGTGCCAGCAGCTTAACTAGTAGGTCAGTGGACAGGGCCAAAAACATTCAGTACTTC
NA	NA	14	TRBV6-2/TRBV6-3	TRBJ2-7	CASSPLDSSYEQYF	TGTGCCAGCAGCCCATTAGACAGCTCCTACGAGCAGTACTTC
NA	TRBD2	14	TRBV7-2	TRBJ2-7	CASSLLAGAFEQYF	TGTGCCAGCAGCTTACTAGCGGGAGCCTTCGAGCAGTACTTC